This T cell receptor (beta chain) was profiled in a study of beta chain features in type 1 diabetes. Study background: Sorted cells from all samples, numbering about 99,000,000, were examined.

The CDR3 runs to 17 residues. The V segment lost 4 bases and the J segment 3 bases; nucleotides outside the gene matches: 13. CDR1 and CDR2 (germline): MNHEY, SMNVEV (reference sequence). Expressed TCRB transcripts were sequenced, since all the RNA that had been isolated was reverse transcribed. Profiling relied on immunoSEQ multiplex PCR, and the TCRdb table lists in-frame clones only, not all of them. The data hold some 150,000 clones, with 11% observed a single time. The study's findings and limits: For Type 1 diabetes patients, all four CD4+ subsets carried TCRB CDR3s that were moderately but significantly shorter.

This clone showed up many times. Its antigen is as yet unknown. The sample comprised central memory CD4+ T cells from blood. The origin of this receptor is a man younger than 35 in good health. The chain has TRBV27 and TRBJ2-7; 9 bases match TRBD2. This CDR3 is CASSSTLGLAGHYEQYF. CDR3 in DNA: TGTGCCAGCAGTTCCACCCTTGGGCTAGCGGGACACTACGAGCAGTACTTC.